This TCR beta chain was captured in a study of blood T cell repertoires in COVID-19. Study summary: Acute-phase and convalescent COVID-19 samples originated in the United States, Italy and Spain. T cells, B-cell-depleted T cells, or PBMCs supplied cDNA or gDNA.

The V and J ends lost 1 base and 4 bases respectively, with 4 bases between them. This CDR3 spans 13 amino acids. Germline V CDR1 and CDR2: SGHVS, FNYEAQ. Authors' processing steps: Reference gene primers were amplified, and this amplification served to estimate nucleated cell counts. This table comes from immunoSEQ multiplex PCR, and its TCRdb copy is limited to in-frame clones, with some not included. V, J and clone size are those of that table, while D and trimming were read from the DNA. The sample records 35,000 to 45,000 clones, around 80% being singletons. V is TRBV7-6 and J is TRBJ2-2; D remains ambiguous. Material for sequencing was peripheral blood. This clonotype was sampled from a man between 70 and 80 years old with acute or convalescent COVID-19. CDR3 DNA: TGTGCCAGCAGCTTAGGCGGCACCGGGGAGCTGTTTTTT. Translating gives CASSLGGTGELFF.